The source of this TCR beta chain is a study of OX40 agonist ivuxolimab in advanced cancers. At the level of the study: At 75% to 90% male, the cohort had a mean age of approximately 64 years, ranging from about 23 to 80.

The study, taken as a whole, reports: Expanded clones were, on average, more numerous in CD8+ T cells than in CD4+. The work left the antigen specificity of expanded peripheral T cells undetermined.

CDR3 length: 11 residues. Trimming stripped 3 bases from V and 6 bases from J, with 5 bases between. Per germline, CDR1 MNHEY and CDR2 SMNVEV (reference sequence). Profiling relied on immunoSEQ multiplex PCR, and the TCRdb table lists in-frame clones only, not all of them. The table has about 25,000 clones, roughly 85% seen once. Points on this clone: The antigen is not known.

This chain connects TRBV27 to TRBJ1-1; no reliable D call. The clonotype originates from an adult with an advanced solid tumor such as melanoma, head and neck, liver or kidney cancer. The sample was CD4+ or CD8+ T cells sorted from blood, taken in a trial of the OX40 agonist ivuxolimab. The CDR3 is CASSLGAEAFF. The CDR3 coding sequence is TGTGCCAGCAGTTTGGGTGCTGAAGCTTTCTTT.